Each of the 15 T cell receptor beta chains below was sequenced from the same sample in a study of T cell repertoires in cytomegalovirus infection (dated by TCRdb to the late 2010s). The run used an Illumina HiSeq 1500. The public reads were reprocessed in TCRdb via fastp at Q25 and MiXCR, keeping in-frame beta chains. For every CDR3 protein sequence, its rows merge into one entry that carries the most common genes and DNA. Here the sample has some 97,000 distinct CDR3 sequences; 23% occur a single time. Jointly, the top ten make up roughly two fifths of the sample. Sequencing was done on a sample of CD8+ T cells from PBMCs. The receptors were sampled from a human donor in good health (CMV status not recorded). Some clones in this sample may be carry-over from other donors' samples.

This chain links TRBV28 with TRBJ1-4; D unresolved. Germline lookup yields CDR1 MDHEN and CDR2 SYDVKM. Trimming pared 6 bases from V and 0 bases from J, leaving 11 bases between. The CDR3 is 15 amino acids. CDR3 protein: CASSPRLATNEKLFF. The CDR3 DNA reads as TGTGCCAGCAGCCCGAGACTTGCAACTAATGAAAAACTGTTTTTT.

The J gene is TRBJ2-7, the V gene TRBV11-3; possibly TRBD1 for D (5 bases). Between the trimmed V and J ends, which lost 5 bases and 2 bases, there was a span of 16 bases. Looked up from germline, CDR1 is SGHNT and CDR2 is YENEEA. The CDR3 contains 15 residues. CDR3 nucleotide sequence: TGTGCCAGCAGCCCCCCGGACACCCGCACCTACGAGCAGTACTTC. This encodes CASSPPDTRTYEQYF.

CDR3 sequence reads: CSATREAYSNQPQHF. The CDR3 DNA reads TGCAGTGCTACCAGGGAGGCCTATAGCAATCAGCCCCAGCATTTT. This chain uses TRBV20-1 with TRBJ1-5, with a possible D match to TRBD1 (5 bases). Germline V gene sequence: CDR1 DFQATT, CDR2 SNEGSKA (reference sequence). V was clipped by 4 bases and J by 0 bases, with 13 bases between them. The CDR3 has 15 residues.

This clonotype was recorded many times. The rearrangement links TRBV7-6 to TRBJ2-1, with 10 bases aligning to TRBD2. Germline trimming cut 5 bases from V and 2 bases from J; bases unmatched to any gene: 9. The germline gives CDR1 SGHVS, CDR2 FNYEAQ. The CDR3 has 17 amino acids. Here the CDR3 reads CASSAGTSENPYNEQFF. The DNA for the CDR3 is TGTGCCAGCAGCGCCGGGACTAGCGAAAACCCCTACAATGAGCAGTTCTTC.

The rearrangement uses TRBV11-2 and TRBJ2-1, with 10 bases lining up with TRBD1. CDR3 size: 17 residues. J gave up 8 bases and V 2 bases, and 12 bases lay outside the gene matches. The V gene's germline CDR1 is SGHAT and CDR2 FQNNGV. The CDR3 loop is CASSLNGDRGGYDEQFF. The CDR3 bases are TGTGCCAGCAGCTTAAACGGGGACAGGGGTGGTTATGATGAGCAGTTCTTC.

The table lists this clonotype with a few counts. The chain employs TRBV20-1 and TRBJ1-1; D perhaps matches TRBD1 (6 bases). The CDR3 is 12 amino acids. Trimming left V 2 bases short and J 6 bases short, with 10 bases between. Germline V lookup: CDR1 DFQATT, CDR2 SNEGSKA (reference sequence). The CDR3 DNA follows: TGCAGTGCTAGATGGACAGAAGCTGAAGCTTTCTTT. Its protein is CSARWTEAEAFF.

The chain combines TRBV28 with TRBJ2-3, with 8 bases aligning to TRBD2. CDR3 length: 14 amino acids. Trimming at V came to 5 bases and at J to 4 bases, leaving 5 bases not matched to a gene. Germline V gene data show CDR1 as MDHEN and CDR2 as SYDVKM. Here the CDR3 DNA reads TGTGCCAGCAGTCCTGGACTAGCCCCAGATACGCAGTATTTT. The encoded protein is CASSPGLAPDTQYF.

The chain couples TRBV28 to TRBJ1-3, with no clear D. V lost 4 bases and J lost 3, with 16 bases in between. This CDR3 is built from 16 residues. CDR1 is MDHEN and CDR2 is SYDVKM in the germline V gene. CDR3 DNA: TGTGCCAGCAGTTCCCCCTTCCCTGGGGATGGAAACACCATATATTTT. Amino acids: CASSSPFPGDGNTIYF. Full variable domain (rest looked up from reference TRBV28 and TRBJ1-3): DVKVTQSSRYLVKRTGEKVFLECVQDMDHENMFWYRQDPGLGLRLIYFSYDVKMKEKGDIPEGYSVSREKKERFSLILESASTNQTSMYLCASSSPFPGDGNTIYFGEGSWLTVV.

In this sample, this clonotype turned up a few times. The chain combines TRBV6-5 with TRBJ1-1; 9 nucleotides match TRBD1. Germline V gene lookup returns CDR1 MNHEY and CDR2 SVGAGI. The CDR3 loop spans 16 amino acids. Trimming removed 2 bases from V and 2 bases from J; junction bases left unmatched: 6. CDR3 loop: CASSYRGQGRNTEAFF. The CDR3 nucleotides read TGTGCCAGCAGTTACAGAGGACAGGGGAGAAACACTGAAGCTTTCTTT.

This chain connects TRBV4-3 to TRBJ2-5, with 10 bases fitting TRBD1. The CDR3 has 15 residues. CDR1 is LGHNA and CDR2 is YSLEER in the germline V gene. The V segment lost 4 bases and the J segment 5 bases; nucleotides outside the gene matches: 7. DNA for the CDR3: TGCGCCAGCAGCCTCGACAGGGGGCGCGAGGAGACCCAGTACTTC. Translating it yields CASSLDRGREETQYF.

V gene TRBV7-8 combines with J gene TRBJ1-5, with TRBD1 as a possible D gene (5 bases). CDR1 is SGHVS and CDR2 is FQNEAQ in the germline V gene. Trimming removed 2 bases from V and 2 bases from J, with 10 bases in between. This CDR3 spans 15 amino acids. CDR3 nucleotides: TGTGCCAGCAGCTTATGGGGGTTTGGCAATCAGCCCCAGCATTTT. As protein: CASSLWGFGNQPQHF.

This clonotype has more than one count but fewer than ten. This chain links TRBV5-5 with TRBJ2-4, with D perhaps matching TRBD2 (5 bases). Germline-derived CDR1 and CDR2 are SGHKS and YYEKEE (reference sequence). Trimming removed 4 bases from V and 5 bases from J, with 16 bases in between. The CDR3 spans 15 residues. The CDR3 protein is CASSTYGNHQNIQYF. The DNA for the CDR3 is TGTGCCAGCAGCACCTACGGGAATCACCAAAACATTCAGTACTTC.

The count of this clonotype is one. The chain couples TRBV7-2 to TRBJ2-2, with 12 bases aligning to TRBD2. Germline V gene sequence: CDR1 SGHTA, CDR2 FQGNSA. This CDR3 has 20 amino acids. The ends lost 2 bases at V and 3 bases at J; junction bases unmatched: 13. The CDR3 sequence: CASSLRTSGTTPGDTGELFF. The CDR3 nucleotides are TGTGCCAGCAGCTTAAGGACTAGCGGGACCACCCCAGGCGACACCGGGGAGCTGTTTTTT.

This clonotype was seen at least ten times. The chain carries TRBV7-9 and TRBJ2-2, with unresolved D. The CDR3 contains 12 residues. CDR1 is SEHNR, CDR2 FQNEAQ, per germline (reference sequence). The ends were cut back, 3 bases at V and 7 bases at J, with 6 bases in the middle. CDR3 amino acids: CASSFTSGELFF. CDR3 bases: TGTGCCAGCAGCTTTACGAGCGGGGAGCTGTTTTTT.

The gene calls are TRBV6-6 and TRBJ2-7; 8 nucleotides line up with TRBD1. The CDR3 contains 14 residues. V lost 3 bases, J lost 3 bases, and 4 bases stayed unmatched. Germline V gene data show CDR1 as MNHNY and CDR2 as SVGAGI (reference sequence). CDR3 in amino acids: CASSYRDRFYEQYF. CDR3 DNA sequence: TGTGCCAGCAGTTATAGGGACAGGTTCTACGAGCAGTACTTC.